This T cell receptor (beta chain) was obtained from a study of T cell responses to AZD1222 COVID-19 vaccine. Sequenced by immunoSEQ multiplex PCR; TCRdb stores in-frame clones only, minus some. Among 100,000 to 150,000 clones listed, 65% to 90% were seen once. CDR1 and CDR2 (germline): LNHDA, SQIVND (reference sequence). The V end was cut by 11 bases, the J end by 5 bases, with 33 bases between. The CDR3 contains 18 residues. This TCR came from an adult in good health. The starting material was peripheral blood, obtained on day 0 of AZD1222 vaccination. This chain uses TRBV19 with TRBJ1-2; D call uncertain. The CDR3 nucleotides are TGTGCCTCTTCGGGCCACGGCAGGCGTAGAAAGGGCGGGTATGGCTACACCTTC. Its protein is CASSGHGRRRKGGYGYTF.